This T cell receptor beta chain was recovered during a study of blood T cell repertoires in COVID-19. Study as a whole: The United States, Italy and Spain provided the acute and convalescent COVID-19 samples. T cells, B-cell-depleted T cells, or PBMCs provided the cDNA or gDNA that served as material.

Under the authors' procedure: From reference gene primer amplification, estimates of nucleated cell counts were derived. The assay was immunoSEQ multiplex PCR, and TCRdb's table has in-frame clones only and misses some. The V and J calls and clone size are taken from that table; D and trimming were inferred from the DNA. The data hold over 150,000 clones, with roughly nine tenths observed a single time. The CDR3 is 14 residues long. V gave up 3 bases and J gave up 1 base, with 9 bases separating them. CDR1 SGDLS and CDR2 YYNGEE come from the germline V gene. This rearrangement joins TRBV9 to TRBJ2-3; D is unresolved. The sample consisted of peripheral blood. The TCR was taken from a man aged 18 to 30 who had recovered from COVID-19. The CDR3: CASSADLGTDTQYF. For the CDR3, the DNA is TGTGCCAGCAGCGCCGACTTGGGCACAGATACGCAGTATTTT.